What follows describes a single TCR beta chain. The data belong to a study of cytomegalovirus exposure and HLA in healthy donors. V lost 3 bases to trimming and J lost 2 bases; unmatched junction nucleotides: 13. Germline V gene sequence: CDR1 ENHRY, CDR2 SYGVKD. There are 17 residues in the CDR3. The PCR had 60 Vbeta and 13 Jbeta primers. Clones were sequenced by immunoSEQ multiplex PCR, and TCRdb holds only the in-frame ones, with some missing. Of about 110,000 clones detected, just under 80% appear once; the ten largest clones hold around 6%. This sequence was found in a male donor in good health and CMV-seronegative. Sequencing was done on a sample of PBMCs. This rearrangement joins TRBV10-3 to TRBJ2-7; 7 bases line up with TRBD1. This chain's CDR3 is CAISDPGQLRPPYEQYF. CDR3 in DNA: TGTGCCATCAGTGACCCGGGACAGCTTCGACCCCCCTACGAGCAGTACTTC.